Listed below are T cell receptor beta chains from one sample, sequenced in a study of shared clonotypes between healthy human individuals. Produced via immunoSEQ multiplex PCR; TCRdb's table is partial and in-frame only. The sample lists roughly 2.2 million clones; 85% to 95% were seen once. Sequenced: naive CD4+ T cells from PBMCs. These TCRs come from a man younger than 35 in good health. Some clones in this sample may be carry-over from other donors' samples. Both conserved end residues are part of each CDR3. Each record gives: D gene, clone size, J gene, V gene, CDR3 DNA, CDR3 protein. D genes are given only for firm matches. Not every row has a clone size; where given, it reads once, few, many or a size class.

d_gene: .; abundance: few; j_gene: TRBJ1-5; v_gene: TRBV6-5; CDR3nt: TGTGCCAGCAGCCAGGTCAGGAGCAATCAGCCCCAGCATTTT; CDR3aa: CASSQVRSNQPQHF
d_gene: TRBD1; abundance: once; j_gene: TRBJ2-5; v_gene: TRBV7-3; CDR3nt: TGTGCCAGCAGCTTAATGGGGACAGGAGAAGAGACCCAGTACTTC; CDR3aa: CASSLMGTGEETQYF
d_gene: TRBD1; abundance: .; j_gene: TRBJ2-2; v_gene: TRBV5-1; CDR3nt: TGCGCCAGCAGCTCATGGACAGGGGGCAGCACCGGGGAGCTGTTTTTT; CDR3aa: CASSSWTGGSTGELFF
d_gene: TRBD2; abundance: .; j_gene: TRBJ2-3; v_gene: TRBV7-9; CDR3nt: TGTGCCAGCAGCTTAGTGTTCACTAGCGGAAACACAGATACGCAGTATTTT; CDR3aa: CASSLVFTSGNTDTQYF
d_gene: TRBD1; abundance: .; j_gene: TRBJ2-7; v_gene: TRBV27; CDR3nt: TGTGCCAGCAGTTCGGGCTGGGACAGCATAACCTACGAGCAGTACTTC; CDR3aa: CASSSGWDSITYEQYF
d_gene: .; abundance: .; j_gene: TRBJ2-5; v_gene: TRBV20-1; CDR3nt: TGCAGTGCCGAGCAACGAGAGACCCAGTACTTC; CDR3aa: CSAEQRETQYF
d_gene: TRBD1; abundance: .; j_gene: TRBJ1-5; v_gene: TRBV5-8; CDR3nt: TGTGCCAGCAGCTTAGACAGGGTTCGTCAGCCCCAGCATTTT; CDR3aa: CASSLDRVRQPQHF
d_gene: TRBD2; abundance: .; j_gene: TRBJ2-1; v_gene: TRBV4-2; CDR3nt: TGTGCCAGCAGCCAAGGAGGCGGGGGAAGCTCCTACAATGAGCAGTTCTTC; CDR3aa: CASSQGGGGSSYNEQFF
d_gene: TRBD2; abundance: .; j_gene: TRBJ2-1; v_gene: TRBV19; CDR3nt: TGTGCCAGTAGTGCAACTAGCGGGAGGTGGAATGAGCAGTTCTTC; CDR3aa: CASSATSGRWNEQFF
d_gene: .; abundance: .; j_gene: TRBJ1-1; v_gene: TRBV18; CDR3nt: TGTGCCAGCTCTCCAGTCGGGGGGGTAAACACTGAAGCTTTCTTT; CDR3aa: CASSPVGGVNTEAFF
d_gene: TRBD1; abundance: .; j_gene: TRBJ1-1; v_gene: TRBV5-1; CDR3nt: TGCGCCAGCAGCTTGGCAGGACAGGCGGGCACTGAAGCTTTCTTT; CDR3aa: CASSLAGQAGTEAFF
d_gene: .; abundance: .; j_gene: TRBJ1-2; v_gene: TRBV5-4; CDR3nt: TGTGCCAGCAGCTTGGGTACGGGGGGCGCCGAAGGCTACACCTTC; CDR3aa: CASSLGTGGAEGYTF
d_gene: TRBD2; abundance: .; j_gene: TRBJ2-1; v_gene: TRBV5-1; CDR3nt: TGCGCCAGCAGCTCGAGACTAGCGGGGTACAATGAGCAGTTCTTC; CDR3aa: CASSSRLAGYNEQFF
d_gene: .; abundance: .; j_gene: TRBJ2-2; v_gene: TRBV30; CDR3nt: TGTGCCTGGAATTGGGGCCCCGGAAGGGAAGAAGTCGGGGAGCTGTTTTTT; CDR3aa: CAWNWGPGREEVGELFF
d_gene: .; abundance: .; j_gene: TRBJ1-1; v_gene: TRBV5-1; CDR3nt: TGCGCCAGCAGCTTGGGAGCGCCTGAAGCTTTCTTT; CDR3aa: CASSLGAPEAFF
d_gene: TRBD2; abundance: .; j_gene: TRBJ2-4; v_gene: TRBV13; CDR3nt: TGTGCCGCAGCAAGAGGCGGGAGGGGGGCCAAAAACATTCAGTACTTC; CDR3aa: CAAARGGRGAKNIQYF
d_gene: .; abundance: .; j_gene: TRBJ1-1; v_gene: TRBV5-4; CDR3nt: TGTGCCAGCAGCTTGTCTCCAGCCATAAACACTGAAGCTTTCTTT; CDR3aa: CASSLSPAINTEAFF
d_gene: .; abundance: .; j_gene: TRBJ1-2; v_gene: TRBV5-5; CDR3nt: TGTGCCAGCAGCTGGGACCTCACTAACTATGGCTACACCTTC; CDR3aa: CASSWDLTNYGYTF
d_gene: .; abundance: .; j_gene: TRBJ2-2; v_gene: TRBV5-1; CDR3nt: TGCGCCAGCAGAAACGTGCCGAACACCGGGGAGCTGTTTTTT; CDR3aa: CASRNVPNTGELFF
d_gene: TRBD1; abundance: .; j_gene: TRBJ1-2; v_gene: TRBV7-2; CDR3nt: TGTGCCAGCAGCCCGGACAGGGTAAACGGCTACACCTTC; CDR3aa: CASSPDRVNGYTF
d_gene: .; abundance: .; j_gene: TRBJ2-1; v_gene: TRBV5-4; CDR3nt: TGTGCCAGCAGCTTGGGTCTGGCGGGCCCCGGTCCGGCCTACAATGAGCAGTTCTTC; CDR3aa: CASSLGLAGPGPAYNEQFF
d_gene: .; abundance: .; j_gene: TRBJ2-1; v_gene: TRBV5-1; CDR3nt: TGCGCCAGCAGGTCCCTCCCGGGGAATGAGCAGTTCTTC; CDR3aa: CASRSLPGNEQFF
d_gene: .; abundance: .; j_gene: TRBJ2-1; v_gene: TRBV7-2; CDR3nt: TGTGCCAGCAGCCGCCAGGGGCGAGCTTCAGTTTCCTACAATGAGCAGTTCTTC; CDR3aa: CASSRQGRASVSYNEQFF
d_gene: .; abundance: .; j_gene: TRBJ2-5; v_gene: TRBV9; CDR3nt: TGTGCCAGCAGCGTAGGGTACGGGAAAGAGACCCAGTACTTC; CDR3aa: CASSVGYGKETQYF
d_gene: .; abundance: once; j_gene: TRBJ1-1; v_gene: TRBV4-3; CDR3nt: TGCGCCAGCAGCCAAGAGCGAGCAGGGCATGGGGACACTGAAGCTTTCTTT; CDR3aa: CASSQERAGHGDTEAFF
d_gene: .; abundance: .; j_gene: TRBJ1-2; v_gene: TRBV9; CDR3nt: TGTGCCAGCAGCCCAACAGGGAACTATGGCTACACCTTC; CDR3aa: CASSPTGNYGYTF
d_gene: TRBD1; abundance: .; j_gene: TRBJ1-1; v_gene: TRBV6-6; CDR3nt: TGTGCCAGCAGTTACTCGACAGGGGGTAGAACTGAAGCTTTCTTT; CDR3aa: CASSYSTGGRTEAFF
d_gene: .; abundance: .; j_gene: TRBJ1-4; v_gene: TRBV19; CDR3nt: TGTGCCAGCACGGGGTGGGGGCCGGGAGGTGAAAAACTGTTTTTT; CDR3aa: CASTGWGPGGEKLFF
d_gene: TRBD2; abundance: .; j_gene: TRBJ2-3; v_gene: TRBV28; CDR3nt: TGTGCCAGTAACCGGGGGAACGGGAGGGAGGCGGATACGCAGTATTTT; CDR3aa: CASNRGNGREADTQYF
d_gene: .; abundance: .; j_gene: TRBJ2-5; v_gene: TRBV27; CDR3nt: TGTGCCAGCACCTCCCTCCGGGGTGGGGAGACCCAGTACTTC; CDR3aa: CASTSLRGGETQYF
d_gene: .; abundance: .; j_gene: TRBJ1-1; v_gene: TRBV29-1; CDR3nt: TGCAGCGTTGTTGATGGAGGGTCGACTGAAGCTTTCTTT; CDR3aa: CSVVDGGSTEAFF
d_gene: .; abundance: .; j_gene: TRBJ2-1; v_gene: TRBV5-1; CDR3nt: TGCGCCAGCAGTCAGGAAGGGACCCCCAGGCTGTTCTTC; CDR3aa: CASSQEGTPRLFF
d_gene: .; abundance: .; j_gene: TRBJ2-1; v_gene: TRBV9; CDR3nt: TGTGCCAGCTCAGAGATATACAATGAGCAGTTCTTC; CDR3aa: CASSEIYNEQFF
d_gene: TRBD1; abundance: .; j_gene: TRBJ2-5; v_gene: TRBV10-3; CDR3nt: TGTGCCATCAAACCGGGACAGGGGGAAGAGACCCAGTACTTC; CDR3aa: CAIKPGQGEETQYF
d_gene: TRBD2; abundance: .; j_gene: TRBJ2-4; v_gene: TRBV10-1; CDR3nt: TGCGCCAGCAGTGAGTTTCCAGCGGGAGACCCTCTAGCCAAAAACATTCAGTACTTC; CDR3aa: CASSEFPAGDPLAKNIQYF
d_gene: .; abundance: .; j_gene: TRBJ2-2; v_gene: TRBV5-5; CDR3nt: TGTGCCAGCAGCTTAGTAGCATCCCCCGGGGAGCTGTTTTTT; CDR3aa: CASSLVASPGELFF
d_gene: .; abundance: once; j_gene: TRBJ2-5; v_gene: TRBV5-1; CDR3nt: TGCGCCAGCTGCGCGCAGGGTCAAGAGACCCAGTACTTC; CDR3aa: CASCAQGQETQYF
d_gene: .; abundance: .; j_gene: TRBJ2-3; v_gene: TRBV13; CDR3nt: TGTGCCAGCAGCTGGGGGGCTAGCACAGATACGCAGTATTTT; CDR3aa: CASSWGASTDTQYF
d_gene: .; abundance: .; j_gene: TRBJ2-7; v_gene: TRBV6-1; CDR3nt: TGTGCCAGCAGTGAACAGGGTCTTCGCTCCTACGAGCAGTACTTC; CDR3aa: CASSEQGLRSYEQYF
d_gene: .; abundance: .; j_gene: TRBJ1-1; v_gene: TRBV11-2; CDR3nt: TGTGCCAGCAGCTTAGGGGGAGGTACGGCGGCTTTCTTT; CDR3aa: CASSLGGGTAAFF